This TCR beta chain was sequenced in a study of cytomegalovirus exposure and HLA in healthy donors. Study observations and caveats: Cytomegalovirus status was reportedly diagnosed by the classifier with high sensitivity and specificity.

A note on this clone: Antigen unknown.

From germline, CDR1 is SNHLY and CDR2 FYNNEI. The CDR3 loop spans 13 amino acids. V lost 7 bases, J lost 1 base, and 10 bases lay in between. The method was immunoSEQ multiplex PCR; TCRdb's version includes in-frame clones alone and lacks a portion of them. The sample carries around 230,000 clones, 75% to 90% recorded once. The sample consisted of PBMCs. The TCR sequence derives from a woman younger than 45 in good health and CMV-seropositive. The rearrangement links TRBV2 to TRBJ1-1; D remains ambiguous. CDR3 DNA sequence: TGTGCCAGCAAAAACAGACAGAACACTGAAGCTTTCTTT. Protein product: CASKNRQNTEAFF.